Following are 20 T cell receptor beta chains from one sample sequenced in a study of cytomegalovirus exposure and HLA in healthy donors (dated by TCRdb to the late 2010s). To prepare the library, the immunoSEQ multiplex PCR assay was applied. As stored in TCRdb, this immuneACCESS dataset retains in-frame rearrangements with V and J assigned. A fraction of the clones does not appear; measured against another copy, unresolved V genes explain less than half of the discrepancy, and the remainder lacks a known reason. The sample data list 120,000 or so clones, and roughly 87% of these were observed just once. About 1.9% of the sample is in the top ten clones. Sequencing input: PBMCs. The source of these receptors is a woman younger than 30 in good health and CMV-seronegative.

The chain recombines TRBV28 with TRBJ2-7, with D perhaps matching TRBD1 (6 bases). The CDR3 extends over 18 amino acids. CDR1 and CDR2 (germline): MDHEN, SYDVKM. V lost 3 bases, J lost 6 bases, and 27 bases lay in between. CDR3 protein: CASSFVFRDVRRGGEQYF. The CDR3 DNA reads TGTGCCAGCAGTTTTGTCTTCAGGGATGTTAGACGAGGGGGCGAGCAGTACTTC.

The chain recombines TRBV5-1 with TRBJ2-1; 8 bases agree with TRBD2. There are 15 residues in the CDR3. The J segment lost 2 bases and the V segment lost 5 bases, leaving 6 bases of the junction unmatched. Germline V lookup: CDR1 SGHRS, CDR2 YFSETQ. CDR3: CASRTFSGAYNEQFF. The CDR3 nucleotides read TGCGCCAGCAGAACCTTTAGCGGGGCCTACAATGAGCAGTTCTTC.

The rearrangement uses TRBV28 and TRBJ2-7, with a tentative D call TRBD1 (7 bases). The ends were cut back, 8 bases at V and 4 bases at J, with 21 bases in the middle. CDR3 size: 15 residues. The germline CDR1 and CDR2 sequences are MDHEN and SYDVKM. For the CDR3, the DNA is TGTGCCAGCTGGGACCGCGGGGACAGTGCTTACGAGCAGTACTTC. It encodes CASWDRGDSAYEQYF.

Turning to this clone: One end of the junction does not line up with germline, which may come from a read error. This rearrangement joins TRBV29-1 to TRBJ2-6, with TRBD1 identical over 12 bases. CDR1 is SQVTM, CDR2 ANQGSEA, per germline. This CDR3 has 16 amino acids. This chain's CDR3 is CSVGGQGASEANVLTF. CDR3 sequence (DNA): TGCAGCGTTGGGGGACAGGGGGCGTCTGAGGCCAACGTCCTGACTTTC.

Only a few counts were recorded for this clone. This chain links TRBV2 with TRBJ1-2; perhaps TRBD1 as D (6 bases). This CDR3 region has 15 residues. Germline loops: CDR1 SNHLY, CDR2 FYNNEI. Trimming cost V 6 bases and J 2 bases, with 16 bases left between them. The CDR3 nucleotides read TGTGCCAGCAGCCCTCGGACAGCGTCGAACTATGGCTACACCTTC. Residues: CASSPRTASNYGYTF.

The chain links TRBV6-5 to TRBJ2-1; TRBD2 agrees at 8 bases. This CDR3 is built from 15 residues. Germline loops: CDR1 MNHEY, CDR2 SVGAGI. Trimming took 5 bases from V and 0 from J; bases not matched to a gene: 3. The CDR3 DNA reads TGTGCCAGCAGTACTAGCGGCGACTCCTACAATGAGCAGTTCTTC. Its protein product is CASSTSGDSYNEQFF.

The genes are TRBV18 and TRBJ2-1, with a weak D call TRBD2 (6 bases). Trimming stripped 3 bases from V and 6 bases from J, with 12 bases between. Germline CDR1 and CDR2: KGHSH and LQKENI. The CDR3 totals 14 residues. The CDR3 region is CASSPLRGGNEQFF. CDR3 DNA sequence: TGTGCCAGCTCACCCCTGAGGGGAGGCAATGAGCAGTTCTTC.

This chain links TRBV28 with TRBJ1-4; no firm D call. V dropped 5 bases and J dropped 6 bases, with 22 bases sitting between them. Germline V lookup: CDR1 MDHEN, CDR2 SYDVKM. This CDR3 contains 17 residues. Here the CDR3 reads CASSTDREAYADEKLFF. In nucleotides, the CDR3 is TGTGCCAGCAGTACCGATCGGGAAGCCTACGCGGATGAAAAACTGTTTTTT.

J is TRBJ2-7 and V is TRBV28, with D possibly matching TRBD2 (7 bases). Trimming removed 3 bases at V and 0 bases at J, with 15 bases between. CDR3 length equals 16 residues. Germline CDR1 and CDR2: MDHEN and SYDVKM. The CDR3 region is CASSFGGGLSSYEQYF. The CDR3 bases are TGTGCCAGCAGTTTCGGCGGGGGCCTAAGCTCCTACGAGCAGTACTTC.

V usage is TRBV6-5 and J usage is TRBJ1-1, with 7 bases identical to TRBD1. V gave up 2 bases and J gave up 1 base; unmatched junction bases: 1. This CDR3 contains 14 residues. Germline V lookup: CDR1 MNHEY, CDR2 SVGAGI. CDR3 nucleotide sequence: TGTGCCAGCAGTTACGGGACAGAGAACACTGAAGCTTTCTTT. This encodes CASSYGTENTEAFF.

This chain joins TRBV18 and TRBJ2-7; 8 nucleotides match TRBD2. With 2 bases clipped from V and 4 bases from J, the junction kept 7 bases outside the gene matches. Germline V gene sequence: CDR1 KGHSH, CDR2 LQKENI. CDR3 length equals 15 residues. For the CDR3, the DNA is TGTGCCAGCTCACCAGTTCGGGGGGGTATGTACGAGCAGTACTTC. Encoded protein: CASSPVRGGMYEQYF. Full variable domain (missing parts from reference TRBV18 and TRBJ2-7): NAGVMQNPRHLVRRRGQEARLRCSPMKGHSHVYWYRQLPEEGLKFMVYLQKENIIDESGMPKERFSAEFPKEGPSILRIQQVVRGDSAAYFCASSPVRGGMYEQYFGPGTRLTVT.

V usage is TRBV9 and J usage is TRBJ2-1, with D possibly TRBD1 on 5 matching bases. Per germline, CDR1 SGDLS and CDR2 YYNGEE. The CDR3 consists of 16 residues. V was cut by 0 bases and J by 4 bases, with 14 bases left in between. Here the CDR3 DNA reads TGTGCCAGCAGCGTAGGTTGGCAGGGTTCTTACAATGAGCAGTTCTTC. It specifies CASSVGWQGSYNEQFF.

V gene TRBV6-6 combines with J gene TRBJ1-5; unclear D gene. The V gene's germline CDR1 is MNHNY and CDR2 SVGAGI (reference sequence). The CDR3 covers 15 residues. The V and J ends lost 4 bases and 1 base respectively, with 11 bases between them. CDR3 residues: CASSWRRGSNQPQHF. CDR3 coding DNA: TGTGCCAGCAGTTGGCGCAGAGGGAGCAATCAGCCCCAGCATTTT.

The V and J genes are TRBV7-2 and TRBJ1-5; 8 nucleotides line up with TRBD1. V gave up 4 bases and J gave up 7 bases; unmatched junction bases: 9. The CDR3 totals 15 residues. Germline CDR1 is SGHTA and CDR2 is FQGNSA. CDR3 DNA: TGTGCCAGCAGCTCGGGACAGGCAGGGAAGCAGCCCCAGCATTTT. This sequence encodes CASSSGQAGKQPQHF.

A single count supports this clone. V is TRBV4-3 and J is TRBJ1-1; D ambiguous. Germline V gene data show CDR1 as LGHNA and CDR2 as YSLEER. CDR3 length equals 14 residues. Trimming stripped 0 bases from V and 6 bases from J, with 11 bases between. CDR3 residues: CASSQDSGPAEAFF. CDR3 nucleotides: TGCGCCAGCAGCCAAGATAGCGGGCCCGCTGAAGCTTTCTTT.

This rearrangement joins TRBV11-2 to TRBJ1-1; D is unresolved. The CDR3 is 15 amino acids. V was cut by 4 bases and J by 1 base, with 13 bases left in between. Germline V lookup: CDR1 SGHAT, CDR2 FQNNGV. The DNA for the CDR3 is TGTGCCAGCAGCTACCAAACCGGGAAGAACACTGAAGCTTTCTTT. This gives the protein CASSYQTGKNTEAFF.

The V gene is TRBV6-5, the J gene TRBJ2-1; 8 positions agree with TRBD2. V lost 4 bases, J lost 5 bases, and 7 bases stayed unmatched. The length of the CDR3 is 15 residues. Germline V gives CDR1 MNHEY, CDR2 SVGAGI. CDR3 loop: CASSSEREFNNEQFF. CDR3 sequence (DNA): TGTGCCAGCAGTTCTGAGCGGGAGTTCAACAATGAGCAGTTCTTC.

V is TRBV6-4 and J is TRBJ2-1, with a weak D call TRBD2 (6 bases). The CDR3 length is 14 residues. V lost 6 bases, J lost 5 bases, and 14 bases lay in between. The germline V gene encodes CDR1 MRHNA and CDR2 SNTAGT. In DNA, the CDR3 is TGTGCCAGCAGGGTTAGCGGAACAGACAATGAGCAGTTCTTC. Protein product: CASRVSGTDNEQFF.

The CDR3 here is CASSFGLAGNQRTQYF. The CDR3 DNA reads TGTGCCAGCAGCTTTGGGCTAGCGGGGAATCAGCGGACGCAGTATTTT. This rearrangement joins TRBV7-2 to TRBJ2-3, with TRBD2 matching over 9 bases. V dropped 3 bases and J dropped 9; count of bases not matched to a gene: 13. Germline V gene lookup returns CDR1 SGHTA and CDR2 FQGNSA. The CDR3 covers 16 residues.

The J gene is TRBJ2-1, the V gene TRBV5-1, with 12 bases identical to TRBD2. The ends lost 0 bases at V and 2 bases at J; junction bases unmatched: 0. This CDR3 has 16 amino acids. Per germline, CDR1 SGHRS and CDR2 YFSETQ. In DNA form, the CDR3 reads TGCGCCAGCAGCTTGGCTAGCGGGGGGGCCTACAATGAGCAGTTCTTC. Encoded protein: CASSLASGGAYNEQFF.